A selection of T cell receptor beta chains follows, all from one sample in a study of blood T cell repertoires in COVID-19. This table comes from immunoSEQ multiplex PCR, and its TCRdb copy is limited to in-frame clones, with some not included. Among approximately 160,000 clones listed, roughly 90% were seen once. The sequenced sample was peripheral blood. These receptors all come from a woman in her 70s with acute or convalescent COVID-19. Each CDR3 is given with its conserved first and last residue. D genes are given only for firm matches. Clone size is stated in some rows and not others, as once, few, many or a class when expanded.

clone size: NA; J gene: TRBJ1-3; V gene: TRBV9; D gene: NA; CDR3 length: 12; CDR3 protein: CASSGAGNTIYF; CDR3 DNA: TGTGCCAGCAGTGGGGCCGGAAACACCATATATTTT
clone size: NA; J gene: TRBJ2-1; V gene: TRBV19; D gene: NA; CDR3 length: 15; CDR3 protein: CASSLASSSYNEQFF; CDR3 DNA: TGTGCCAGCAGTCTAGCGTCGAGCTCCTACAATGAGCAGTTCTTC
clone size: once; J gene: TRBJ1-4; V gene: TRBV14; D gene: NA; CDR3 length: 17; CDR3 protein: CASSQPYGGSTNEKLFF; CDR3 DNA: TGTGCCAGCAGCCAACCATATGGGGGCTCAACTAATGAAAAACTGTTTTTT
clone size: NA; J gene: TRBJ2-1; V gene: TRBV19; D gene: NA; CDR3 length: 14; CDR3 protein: CASSIVGSKNEQFF; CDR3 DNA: TGTGCCAGTAGTATAGTGGGGAGTAAGAATGAGCAGTTCTTC
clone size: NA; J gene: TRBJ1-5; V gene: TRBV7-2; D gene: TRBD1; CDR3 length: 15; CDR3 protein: CASSTGVVGNQPQHF; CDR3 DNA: TGTGCCAGCAGCACAGGGGTGGTCGGCAATCAGCCCCAGCATTTT
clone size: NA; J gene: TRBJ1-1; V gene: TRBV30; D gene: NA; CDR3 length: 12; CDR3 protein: CAWVGGAPEAFF; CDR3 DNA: TGTGCCTGGGTAGGAGGAGCCCCTGAAGCTTTCTTT
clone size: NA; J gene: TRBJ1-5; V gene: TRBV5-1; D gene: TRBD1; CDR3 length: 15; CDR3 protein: CASSETGERNQPQHF; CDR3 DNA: TGCGCCAGCAGCGAGACAGGGGAGAGGAATCAGCCCCAGCATTTT
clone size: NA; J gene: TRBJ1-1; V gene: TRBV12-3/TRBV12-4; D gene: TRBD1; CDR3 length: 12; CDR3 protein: CASRLTGGEAFF; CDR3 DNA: TGTGCCAGCAGACTAACAGGGGGCGAGGCTTTCTTT
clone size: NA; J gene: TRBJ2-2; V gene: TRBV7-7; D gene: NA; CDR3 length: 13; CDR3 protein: CASSSEGAGELFF; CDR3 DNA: TGTGCTAGCAGCTCCGAGGGGGCCGGGGAGCTGTTTTTT
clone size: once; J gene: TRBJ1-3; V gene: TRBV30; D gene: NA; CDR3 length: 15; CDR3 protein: CAPEPQGCSGNTIYF; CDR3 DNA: TGTGCCCCAGAACCTCAGGGGTGTTCTGGAAACACCATATATTTT
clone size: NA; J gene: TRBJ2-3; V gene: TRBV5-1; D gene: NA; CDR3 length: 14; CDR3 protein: CASSSGGAIDTQYF; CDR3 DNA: TGCGCCAGCAGCTCTGGGGGGGCGATAGATACGCAGTATTTT
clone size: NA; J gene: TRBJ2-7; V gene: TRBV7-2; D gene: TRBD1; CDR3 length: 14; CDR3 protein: CASSIYRGPYEQYF; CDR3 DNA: TGTGCCAGCAGCATCTACAGGGGTCCCTACGAGCAGTACTTC
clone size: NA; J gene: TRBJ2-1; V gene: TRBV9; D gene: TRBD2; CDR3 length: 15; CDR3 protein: CASSVAAGGPYEQFF; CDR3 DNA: TGTGCCAGCAGCGTAGCGGCGGGAGGGCCGTATGAGCAGTTCTTC
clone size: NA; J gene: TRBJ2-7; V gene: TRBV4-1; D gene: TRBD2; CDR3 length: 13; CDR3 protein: CASSQVGGYEQYF; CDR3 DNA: TGCGCCAGCAGCCAAGTGGGGGGGTACGAGCAGTACTTC
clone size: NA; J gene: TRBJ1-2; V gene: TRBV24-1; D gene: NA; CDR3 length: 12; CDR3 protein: CATSGREGGYTF; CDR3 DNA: TGTGCCACCAGTGGGAGGGAAGGTGGCTACACCTTC
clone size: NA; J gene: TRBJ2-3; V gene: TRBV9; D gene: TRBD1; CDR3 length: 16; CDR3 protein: CASSVAPGQSTDTQYF; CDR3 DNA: TGTGCCAGCAGCGTAGCCCCGGGACAGTCGACAGATACGCAGTATTTT
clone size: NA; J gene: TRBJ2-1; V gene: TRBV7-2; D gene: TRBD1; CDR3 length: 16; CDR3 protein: CASSPGAGQGGHEQFF; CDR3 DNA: TGTGCCAGCAGCCCAGGTGCAGGACAGGGAGGTCATGAGCAGTTCTTC
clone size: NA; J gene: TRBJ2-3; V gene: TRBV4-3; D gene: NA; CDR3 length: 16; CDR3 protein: CASSQAAPGGTDTQYF; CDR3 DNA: TGCGCCAGCAGCCAAGCGGCCCCAGGGGGGACAGATACGCAGTATTTT
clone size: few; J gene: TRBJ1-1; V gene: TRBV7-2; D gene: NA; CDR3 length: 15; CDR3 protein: CASSLQGNRGTEAFF; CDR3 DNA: TGTGCCAGCAGCTTACAGGGTAACCGTGGCACTGAAGCTTTCTTT
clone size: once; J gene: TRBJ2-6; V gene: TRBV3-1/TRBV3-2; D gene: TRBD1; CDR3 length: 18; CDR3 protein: CASSQERTGATGANVLTF; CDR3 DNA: TGTGCCAGCAGCCAAGAGCGAACAGGGGCCACTGGGGCCAACGTCCTGACTTTC
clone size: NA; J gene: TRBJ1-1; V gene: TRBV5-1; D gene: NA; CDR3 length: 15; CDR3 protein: CASSLGGTMNTEAFF; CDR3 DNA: TGCGCCAGCAGCTTGGGAGGCACTATGAACACTGAAGCTTTCTTT
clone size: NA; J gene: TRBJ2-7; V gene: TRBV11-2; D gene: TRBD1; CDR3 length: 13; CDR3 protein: CASSRTGAYEQYF; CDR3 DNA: TGTGCCAGCAGCCGGACAGGGGCCTACGAGCAGTACTTC
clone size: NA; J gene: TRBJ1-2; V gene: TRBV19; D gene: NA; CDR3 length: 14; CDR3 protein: CASKMNTGGNGYTF; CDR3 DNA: TGTGCCAGTAAAATGAACACGGGCGGGAATGGCTACACCTTC
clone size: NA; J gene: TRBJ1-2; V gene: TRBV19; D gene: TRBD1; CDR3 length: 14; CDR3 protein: CASSSGTADYGYTF; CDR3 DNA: TGTGCCAGTAGTAGTGGGACAGCGGACTATGGCTACACCTTC
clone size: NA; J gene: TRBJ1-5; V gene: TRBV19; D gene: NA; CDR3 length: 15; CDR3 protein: CASSLDTRLNQPQHF; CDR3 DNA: TGTGCCAGTAGTTTGGACACCAGGCTCAATCAGCCCCAGCATTTT
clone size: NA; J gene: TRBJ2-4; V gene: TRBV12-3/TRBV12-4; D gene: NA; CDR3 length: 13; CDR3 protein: CASSLLQGDIQYF; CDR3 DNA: TGTGCCAGCAGTTTATTACAGGGCGACATTCAGTACTTC
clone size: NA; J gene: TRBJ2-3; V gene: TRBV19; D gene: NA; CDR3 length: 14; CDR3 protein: CASRREQGTDTQYF; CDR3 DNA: TGTGCCAGTAGACGAGAGCAGGGCACAGATACGCAGTATTTT
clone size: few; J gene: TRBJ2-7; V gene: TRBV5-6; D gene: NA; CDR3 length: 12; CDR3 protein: CASSFGSYEQYF; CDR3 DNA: TGTGCCAGCAGCTTTGGCAGCTACGAGCAGTACTTC
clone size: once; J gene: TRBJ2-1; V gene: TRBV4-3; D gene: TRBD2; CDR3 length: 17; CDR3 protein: CASSQDFEREVYNEQFF; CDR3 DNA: TGCGCCAGCAGCCAAGATTTCGAGCGGGAGGTCTACAATGAGCAGTTCTTC
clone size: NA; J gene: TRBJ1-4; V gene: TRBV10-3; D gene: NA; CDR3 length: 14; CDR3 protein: CAIGNRGPREKLFF; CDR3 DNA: TGTGCCATCGGGAACAGAGGGCCTCGTGAAAAACTGTTTTTT
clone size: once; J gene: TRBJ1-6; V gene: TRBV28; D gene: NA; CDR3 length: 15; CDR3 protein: CASSIVRGNNSPLHF; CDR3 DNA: TGTGCCAGCAGCATTGTCAGGGGTAATAATTCACCCCTCCACTTT
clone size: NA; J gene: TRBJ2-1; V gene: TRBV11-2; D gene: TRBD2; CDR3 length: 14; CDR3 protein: CASSAGLAAPEQFF; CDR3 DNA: TGTGCCAGCAGCGCGGGACTAGCGGCACCTGAGCAGTTCTTC
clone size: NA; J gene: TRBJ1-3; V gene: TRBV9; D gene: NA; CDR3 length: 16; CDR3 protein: CASSVAGGSSGNTIYF; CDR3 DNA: TGTGCCAGCAGCGTAGCCGGGGGGTCCTCTGGAAACACCATATATTTT
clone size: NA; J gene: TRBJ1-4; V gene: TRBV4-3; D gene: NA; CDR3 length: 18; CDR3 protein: CASSQESTTGQPNEKLFF; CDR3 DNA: TGCGCCAGCAGCCAAGAATCTACTACCGGACAGCCTAATGAAAAACTGTTTTTT
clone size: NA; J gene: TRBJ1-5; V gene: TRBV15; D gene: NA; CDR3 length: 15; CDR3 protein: CATSRDPGGNQPQHF; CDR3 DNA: TGTGCCACCAGCAGAGATCCCGGGGGGAATCAGCCCCAGCATTTT
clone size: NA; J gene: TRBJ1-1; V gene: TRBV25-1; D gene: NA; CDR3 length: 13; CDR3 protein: CASSEWSTGVAFF; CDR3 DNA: TGTGCCAGCAGTGAATGGTCGACAGGAGTAGCTTTCTTT
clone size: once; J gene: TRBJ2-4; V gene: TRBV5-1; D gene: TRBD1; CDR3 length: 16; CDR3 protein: CASSRGDRVFGNIQYF; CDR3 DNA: TGCGCCAGCAGTCGAGGGGACAGGGTGTTCGGAAACATTCAGTACTTC
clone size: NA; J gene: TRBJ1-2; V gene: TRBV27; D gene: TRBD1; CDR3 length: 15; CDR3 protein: CASSPGDRTRRGYTF; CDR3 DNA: TGTGCCAGCAGCCCCGGGGACAGAACAAGGAGGGGCTACACCTTC
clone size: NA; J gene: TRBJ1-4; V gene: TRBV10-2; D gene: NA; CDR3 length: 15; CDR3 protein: CASGDSQLTNEKLFF; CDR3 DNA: TGCGCCAGCGGGGACTCACAGCTGACTAATGAAAAACTGTTTTTT
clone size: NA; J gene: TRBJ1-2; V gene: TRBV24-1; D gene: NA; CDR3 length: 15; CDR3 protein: CATSDALGGAEGYTF; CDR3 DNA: TGTGCCACCAGTGACGCTTTGGGGGGGGCGGAGGGCTACACCTTC
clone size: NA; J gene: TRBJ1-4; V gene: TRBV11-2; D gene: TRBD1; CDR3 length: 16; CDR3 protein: CASSPRTGRHNEKLFF; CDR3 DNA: TGTGCCAGCAGCCCCAGGACAGGGCGGCATAATGAAAAACTGTTTTTT